The source of this T cell receptor (beta chain) is a study of CD8 T cells in ankylosing spondylitis. TCRdb re-called the 5' RACE reads through MiXCR, storing one row per CDR3 protein. The table shows 150,000 to 200,000 distinct CDR3 sequences, with approximately 32% occurring only once. This clonotype was recorded a few times. The length of the CDR3 is 15 residues. V shed 6 bases, J shed 7 bases, and the junction held 6 bases outside the gene matches. The germline gives CDR1 MDHEN, CDR2 SYDVKM. The chain employs TRBV28 and TRBJ1-6; 10 nucleotides match TRBD1. The sequencing sample was made of synovial fluid, either unsorted or a sorted T cell fraction (not recorded which). The clonotype comes from a male donor with ankylosing spondylitis. CDR3 coding DNA: TGTGCCAGCAGCCGCAGACAGGGGGCGAATTCACCCCTCCACTTT. This codes for CASSRRQGANSPLHF.